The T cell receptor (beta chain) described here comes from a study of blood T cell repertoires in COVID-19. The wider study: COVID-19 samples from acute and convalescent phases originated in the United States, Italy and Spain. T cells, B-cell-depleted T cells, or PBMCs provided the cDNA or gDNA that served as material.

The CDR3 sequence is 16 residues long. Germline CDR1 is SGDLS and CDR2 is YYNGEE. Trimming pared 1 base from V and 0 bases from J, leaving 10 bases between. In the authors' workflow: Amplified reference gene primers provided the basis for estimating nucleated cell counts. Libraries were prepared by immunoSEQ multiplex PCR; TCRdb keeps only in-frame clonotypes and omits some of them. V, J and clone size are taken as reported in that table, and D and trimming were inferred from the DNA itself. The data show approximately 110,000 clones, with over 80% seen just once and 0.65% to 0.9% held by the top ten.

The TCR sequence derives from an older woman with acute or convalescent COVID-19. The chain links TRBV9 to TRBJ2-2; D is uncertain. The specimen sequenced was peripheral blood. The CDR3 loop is CASSVSSGSNTGELFF. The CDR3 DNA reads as TGTGCCAGCAGCGTATCTTCCGGGTCGAACACCGGGGAGCTGTTTTTT.